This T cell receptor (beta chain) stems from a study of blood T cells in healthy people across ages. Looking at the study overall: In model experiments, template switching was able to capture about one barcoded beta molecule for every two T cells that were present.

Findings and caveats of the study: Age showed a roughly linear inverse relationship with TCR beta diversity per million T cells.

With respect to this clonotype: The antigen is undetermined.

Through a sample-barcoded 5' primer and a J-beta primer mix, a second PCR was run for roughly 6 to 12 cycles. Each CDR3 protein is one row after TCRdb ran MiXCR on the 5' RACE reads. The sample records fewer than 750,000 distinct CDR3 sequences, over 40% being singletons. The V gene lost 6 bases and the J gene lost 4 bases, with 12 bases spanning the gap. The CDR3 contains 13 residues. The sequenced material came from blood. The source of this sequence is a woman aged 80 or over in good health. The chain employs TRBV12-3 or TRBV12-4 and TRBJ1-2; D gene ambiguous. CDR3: CASRLSRAYGYTF. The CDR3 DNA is TGTGCCAGCAGGCTGAGTCGGGCCTATGGCTACACCTTC.